This TCR beta chain was obtained from a study of PD-1 blockade in mismatch repair-deficient tumors. The study's findings and limits: After pembrolizumab, tumor-resident clones rose rapidly, then generally contracted before radiologic responses.

On this clone itself: Its antigen remains unidentified.

Germline-derived CDR1 and CDR2 are LGHNA and YNFKEQ. The CDR3 is 16 residues long. V shed 5 bases and J shed 3 bases, with 17 bases lying between them. TCRdb's copy holds only in-frame clones and misses some; the assay was immunoSEQ multiplex PCR. The sample holds 70,000 to 95,000 clones; approximately 80% are singletons and the top ten take roughly 6%. This chain links TRBV4-2 with TRBJ1-5, with D uncertain. This TCR derives from an adult with mismatch repair-deficient cancer. Material: peripheral blood, obtained 44 weeks after starting pembrolizumab. The CDR3 DNA reads as TGTGCCAGCAGCTTGAGGTCAACATCGACCAATCAGCCCCAGCATTTT. It specifies CASSLRSTSTNQPQHF.